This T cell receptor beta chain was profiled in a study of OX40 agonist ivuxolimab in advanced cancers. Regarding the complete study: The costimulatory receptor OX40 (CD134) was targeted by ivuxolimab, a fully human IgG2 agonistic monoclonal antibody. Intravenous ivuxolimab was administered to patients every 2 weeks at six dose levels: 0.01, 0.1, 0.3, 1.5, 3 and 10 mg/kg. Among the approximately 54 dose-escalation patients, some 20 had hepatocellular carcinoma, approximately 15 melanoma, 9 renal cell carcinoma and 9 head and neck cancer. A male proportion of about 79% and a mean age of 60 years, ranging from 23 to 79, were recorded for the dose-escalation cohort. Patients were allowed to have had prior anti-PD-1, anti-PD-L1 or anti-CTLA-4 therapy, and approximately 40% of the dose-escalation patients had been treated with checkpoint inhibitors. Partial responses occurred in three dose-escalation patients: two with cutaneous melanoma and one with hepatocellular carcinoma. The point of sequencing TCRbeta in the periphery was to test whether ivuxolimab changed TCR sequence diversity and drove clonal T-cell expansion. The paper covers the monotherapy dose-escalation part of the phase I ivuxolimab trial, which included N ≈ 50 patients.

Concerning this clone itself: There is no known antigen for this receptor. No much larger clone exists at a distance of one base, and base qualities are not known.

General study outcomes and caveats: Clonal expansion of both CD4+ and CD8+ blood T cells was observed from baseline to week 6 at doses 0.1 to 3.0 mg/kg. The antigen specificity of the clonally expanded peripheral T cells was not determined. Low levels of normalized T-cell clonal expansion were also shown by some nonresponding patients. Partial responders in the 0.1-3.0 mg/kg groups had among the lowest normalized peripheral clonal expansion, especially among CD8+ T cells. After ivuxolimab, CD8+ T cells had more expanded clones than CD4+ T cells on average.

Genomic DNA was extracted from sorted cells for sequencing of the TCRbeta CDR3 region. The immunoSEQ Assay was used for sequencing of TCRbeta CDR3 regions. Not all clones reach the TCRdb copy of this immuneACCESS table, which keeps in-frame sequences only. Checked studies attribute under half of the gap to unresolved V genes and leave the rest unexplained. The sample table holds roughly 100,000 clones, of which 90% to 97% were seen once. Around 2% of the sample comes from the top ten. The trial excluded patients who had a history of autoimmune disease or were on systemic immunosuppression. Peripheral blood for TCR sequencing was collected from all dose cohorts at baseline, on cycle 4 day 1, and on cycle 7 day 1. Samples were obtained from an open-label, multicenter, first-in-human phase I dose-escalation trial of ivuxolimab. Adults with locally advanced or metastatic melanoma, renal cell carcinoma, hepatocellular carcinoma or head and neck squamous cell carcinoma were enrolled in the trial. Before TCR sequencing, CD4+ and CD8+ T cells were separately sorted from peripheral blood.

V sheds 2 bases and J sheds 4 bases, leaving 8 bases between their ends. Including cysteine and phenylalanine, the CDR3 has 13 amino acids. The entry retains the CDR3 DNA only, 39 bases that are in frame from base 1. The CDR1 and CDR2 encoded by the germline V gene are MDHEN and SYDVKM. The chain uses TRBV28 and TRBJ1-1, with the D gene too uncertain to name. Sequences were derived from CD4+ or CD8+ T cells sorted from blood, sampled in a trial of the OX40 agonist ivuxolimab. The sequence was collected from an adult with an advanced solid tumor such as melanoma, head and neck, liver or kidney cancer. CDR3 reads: CASSLRGFTEAFF. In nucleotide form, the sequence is TGTGCCAGCAGTTTAAGAGGGTTCACTGAAGCTTTCTTT.